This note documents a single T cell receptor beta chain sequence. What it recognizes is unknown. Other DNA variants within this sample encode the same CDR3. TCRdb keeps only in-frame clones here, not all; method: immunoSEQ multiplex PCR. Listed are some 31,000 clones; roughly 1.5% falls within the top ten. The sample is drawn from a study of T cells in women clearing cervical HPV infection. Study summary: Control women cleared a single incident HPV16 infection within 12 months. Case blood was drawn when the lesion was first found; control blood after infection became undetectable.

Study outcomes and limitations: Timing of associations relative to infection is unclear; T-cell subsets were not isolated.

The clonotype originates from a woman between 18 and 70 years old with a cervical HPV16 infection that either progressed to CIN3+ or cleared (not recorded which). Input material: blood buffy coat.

CDR3 loop: CASSSLGSGNTIYF. The CDR3 DNA, read in part, is TGTGCCAGCAGCTCCCTAGGATCTGGAAACACC. The J gene is TRBJ1-3, the V gene TRBV7-6; D remains ambiguous. The read ends 3 residues shy of where the CDR3 ends; the end is completed using the germline J gene. Trimming removed 4 bases from V and 1 base from J, with 8 bases in between. The V gene's germline CDR1 is SGHVS and CDR2 FNYEAQ. This CDR3 spans 14 amino acids.